A selection of T cell receptor beta chains follows, all from one sample in a study of CD8+ T cells in alopecia areata. Here immunoSEQ multiplex PCR was the method, and the copy in TCRdb shows in-frame clones only, minus some. The sample carries 190,000 or so clones, approximately 56% recorded once. The sample was CD4+ T cells sorted from blood, taken at week 4, from a patient treated with tofacitinib. Source of these receptors: a human donor with alopecia areata. Each CDR3 is given with its conserved first and last residue. A D gene is named only where the DNA matches it firmly. The size entry is marked missing in some rows and otherwise reads once, few, many or a size class.

d_call clone_size j_call v_call cdr3_nt cdr3_aa
TRBD1 - TRBJ1-1 TRBV29-1 TGCAGCGCCGGACAGGTCAACACTGAAGCTTTCTTT CSAGQVNTEAFF
- few TRBJ1-4 TRBV29-1 TGCAGCGTCGGGAATGAAAAACTGTTTTTT CSVGNEKLFF
- - TRBJ2-7 TRBV2 TGTGCCAGCAGTCCTCGGACCAAGGACTACGAGCAGTACTTC CASSPRTKDYEQYF
- - TRBJ2-1 TRBV11-2 TGTGCCAGCAGCGCGGGACAGTCAAGGAATGAGCAGTTCTTC CASSAGQSRNEQFF
- - TRBJ1-6 TRBV6-5 TGTGCCAGCAGTTACGTCAATTCACCCCTCCACTTT CASSYVNSPLHF
- - TRBJ2-7 TRBV29-1 TGCAGCGTTGGGGGGACGGAATCCTACGAGCAGTACTTC CSVGGTESYEQYF
TRBD1 - TRBJ1-4 TRBV27 TGTGCCAGCAGTTCGACGGACAGGGGTGAAAAACTGTTTTTT CASSSTDRGEKLFF
TRBD1 - TRBJ1-1 TRBV5-1 TGCGCCAGCAGCACCAAGACAGGGGCTGAAGCTTTCTTT CASSTKTGAEAFF
- - TRBJ2-5 TRBV11-2 TGTGCCAGCAGCTTTATCCCCGGGGGAGAGACCCAGTACTTC CASSFIPGGETQYF
- - TRBJ1-1 TRBV4-1 TGCGCCAGCAGCCATAGTGCTGAAGCTTTCTTT CASSHSAEAFF
- - TRBJ1-1 TRBV29-1 TGCAGCGTATTAACAGGAAGGTTTGAAGCTTTCTTT CSVLTGRFEAFF
- few TRBJ1-1 TRBV19 TGTGCCAGTAGTATAGACAGGGTGAACACTGAAGCTTTCTTT CASSIDRVNTEAFF
- - TRBJ1-1 TRBV30 TGTGCCTGGAGTTTCCCTCGACTGAACACTGAAGCTTTCTTT CAWSFPRLNTEAFF
TRBD2 - TRBJ2-5 TRBV14 TGTGCCAGCAGCCGCTTCCGACTAGCGGGGCGAGAGACCCAGTACTTC CASSRFRLAGRETQYF
- - TRBJ2-5 TRBV28 TGTGCCAGCGGGGAGAGACCGATCCAAGAGACCCAGTACTTC CASGERPIQETQYF
- once TRBJ2-5 TRBV29-1 TGCAGCGTTGAAGGAGGAGGCGGGGGCAACCAAGAGACCCAGTACTTC CSVEGGGGGNQETQYF
- few TRBJ2-1 TRBV4-2 TGTGCCAGCAGCCAAACTCAGGGTGCCCAAAACAATGAGCAGTTCTTC CASSQTQGAQNNEQFF
- - TRBJ2-3 TRBV5-1 TGCGCCAGCAGCACCGACCGGACAGATACGCAGTATTTT CASSTDRTDTQYF
- - TRBJ2-5 TRBV6-1 TGTGCCAGCAGTGGGAACAGATGGGAGACCCAGTACTTC CASSGNRWETQYF
- - TRBJ1-1 TRBV27 TGTGCCAGCAGCTCCCGAAGGAGAACTGAAGCTTTCTTT CASSSRRRTEAFF
- - TRBJ2-5 TRBV6-6 TGTGCCAGCAGTAACGAGGGGGAGACCCAGTACTTC CASSNEGETQYF
TRBD1 - TRBJ2-3 TRBV19 TGTGCCACCGCTGGACAGGGCACAGATACGCAGTATTTT CATAGQGTDTQYF
- - TRBJ1-2 TRBV30 TGTGCCTGGAGAACAGGACTGAACATCAACTATGGCTACACCTTC CAWRTGLNINYGYTF
- - TRBJ1-6 TRBV4-2 TGTGCCAGCAGCCAAGATCTAACCGGGGCTTCCGGGTTTAATTCACCCCTCCACTTT CASSQDLTGASGFNSPLHF
- - TRBJ1-5 TRBV2 TGTGCCAGCAGGACCTATAAAGGCAGCAATCAGCCCCAGCATTTT CASRTYKGSNQPQHF
- - TRBJ2-3 TRBV20-1 TGCACACCTAAGGCGGGAGATACGCAGTATTTT CTPKAGDTQYF
- - TRBJ1-5 TRBV4-1 TGCGCCAGCAGCCAAACGCAGGGAAGATTGGGTCAGCCCCAGCATTTT CASSQTQGRLGQPQHF
- - TRBJ2-3 TRBV30 TGTGCCTGGCAACGAGGTGACAGGCTGTCCACCGATACGCAGTATTTT CAWQRGDRLSTDTQYF
- - TRBJ1-2 TRBV25-1 TGTGCCAGCAGTACCCCGACAGGTTCTTATGGCTACACCTTC CASSTPTGSYGYTF
TRBD1 - TRBJ1-5 TRBV5-6 TGTGCCAGCGGACGGACAGGTTTCATCGATAGCAATCAGCCCCAGCATTTT CASGRTGFIDSNQPQHF
- - TRBJ2-5 TRBV5-1 TGCGCCAGCAGCGGACAGGGAGGGCTGGAGACCCAGTACTTC CASSGQGGLETQYF
- few TRBJ2-3 TRBV20-1 TGCAGTGCTTACACAGATACGCAGTATTTT CSAYTDTQYF
TRBD2 once TRBJ2-3 TRBV9 TGTGCCAGCAGCTCCTCCCCTAGCGGCTCGCAGTATTTT CASSSSPSGSQYF
- - TRBJ2-7 TRBV20-1 TGCAGTGTTTGGGCACGGAGGGAGCAGTACTTC CSVWARREQYF
TRBD2 - TRBJ2-5 TRBV30 TGTGCCTGGAGTGTGGCCGGGACTAAAGAGACCCAGTACTTC CAWSVAGTKETQYF
- - TRBJ2-4 TRBV29-1 TGCAGCGGTCTGCATGGAAACATTCAGTACTTC CSGLHGNIQYF
- - TRBJ1-2 TRBV11-1 TGTGCCAGCAGCTCCGGGCTGGGTTCCTATGGCTACACCTTC CASSSGLGSYGYTF
TRBD2 - TRBJ2-3 TRBV30 TGTGCCATGACCCGACTAGCGGTCTCTTATACGCAGTATTTT CAMTRLAVSYTQYF
- - TRBJ1-5 TRBV5-5 TGTGCCAGCAGCTCCGGACCTACCGGGGTGCAGCCCCAGCATTTT CASSSGPTGVQPQHF
- - TRBJ2-3 TRBV5-1 TGCGCCAGCAGCTTGGCCGGGACCGGAGATACGCAGTATTTT CASSLAGTGDTQYF
- few TRBJ1-1 TRBV7-2 TGTGCCAGCAGCCCAAACCGGGGGATGAACACTGAAGCTTTCTTT CASSPNRGMNTEAFF
- - TRBJ2-7 TRBV28 TGTGCCAGCAGTGCTACACGGGACGAGCAGTACTTC CASSATRDEQYF
TRBD1 few TRBJ1-1 TRBV5-1 TGCGCCAGCAGCTTCACGGGACAGGGTCGGACTGAAGCTTTCTTT CASSFTGQGRTEAFF
- - TRBJ2-3 TRBV30 TGTGCCTGGAGTGTCCAGGATACGCAGTATTTT CAWSVQDTQYF
- - TRBJ2-7 TRBV7-9 TGTGCCAGCAGCTTAGCGGAAGAATGGGGGGACTTCCCCTCCGAGCAGTACTTC CASSLAEEWGDFPSEQYF
TRBD1 - TRBJ1-1 TRBV6-1 TGTGCCAGCAGTGAACGACAGGGTGAAGCTTTCTTT CASSERQGEAFF
- few TRBJ1-1 TRBV30 TGTGCCTGGCGGACACGGAGGGGGAACACTGAAGCTTTCTTT CAWRTRRGNTEAFF
TRBD1 few TRBJ2-2 TRBV29-1 TGCAGCGTTGGAGTGACAGGGACGGGGGAGCTGTTTTTT CSVGVTGTGELFF
TRBD1 - TRBJ1-1 TRBV5-6 TGTGCCAGCAGCTTTACCTGGCAGGGACAGGACCTTTTATTT CASSFTWQGQDLLF
- - TRBJ2-3 TRBV29-1 TGCAGCGTCTTTCCCCCTCAACGCACAGATACGCAGTATTTT CSVFPPQRTDTQYF
- once TRBJ2-7 TRBV25-1 TGTGCCAGCAGTGGCCTCTCCTACGAGCAGTACTTC CASSGLSYEQYF
- - TRBJ1-1 TRBV29-1 TGCAGCGGGGGGACGGGCCGGGACACTGAAGCTTTCTTT CSGGTGRDTEAFF
- - TRBJ1-1 TRBV19 TGTGCCACTAGTCCCGGGACCTTGAACACTGAAGCTTTCTTT CATSPGTLNTEAFF
TRBD2 - TRBJ2-5 TRBV29-1 TGCAGCGTTGTTGGTAGCGGGACTAAAGAGACCCAGTACTTC CSVVGSGTKETQYF